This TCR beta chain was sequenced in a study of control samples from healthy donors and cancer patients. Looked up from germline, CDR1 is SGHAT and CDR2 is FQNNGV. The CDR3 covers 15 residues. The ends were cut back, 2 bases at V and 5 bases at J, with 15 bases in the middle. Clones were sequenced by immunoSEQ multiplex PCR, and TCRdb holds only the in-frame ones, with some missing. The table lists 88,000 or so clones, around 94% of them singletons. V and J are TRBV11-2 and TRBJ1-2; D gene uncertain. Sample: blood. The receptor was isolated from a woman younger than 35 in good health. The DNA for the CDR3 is TGTGCCAGCAGCTTATCCCGGGGTGTTGGTTATGGCTACACCTTC. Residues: CASSLSRGVGYGYTF. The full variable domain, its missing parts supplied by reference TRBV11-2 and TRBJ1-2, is EAGVAQSPRYKIIEKRQSVAFWCNPISGHATLYWYQQILGQGPKLLIQFQNNGVVDDSQLPKDRFSAERLKGVDSTLKIQPAKLEDSAVYLCASSLSRGVGYGYTFGSGTRLTVV.